Detailed here is one T cell receptor beta chain. This specimen belongs to a study of T cell responses to AZD1222 COVID-19 vaccine. The CDR3 is 14 amino acids. V was pared by 3 bases and J by 2 bases, with 5 bases of the junction left unmatched. From germline, CDR1 is SGHTS and CDR2 YDEGEE. Sequencing was performed with immunoSEQ multiplex PCR; in TCRdb, only in-frame clones are kept and a portion is missing. There are 150,000 or so clones in the sample; roughly 94% occur only once, and around 1.3% lies in the top ten. The chain has TRBV5-8 and TRBJ2-7, with TRBD1 matching over 7 bases. The TCR was taken from an adult who received the AZD1222 COVID-19 vaccine. Source: peripheral blood, taken 28 days after the second AZD1222 dose. The chain's CDR3 is CASSSTGVTYEQYF. The CDR3 DNA is TGTGCCAGCAGCTCAACAGGGGTAACCTACGAGCAGTACTTC.